This TCR beta chain was sequenced during a study of blood T cells in healthy people across ages. Study in general: About one barcoded beta molecule per two T cells came from capture by template switching.

The study's findings and limits: Those diversity estimates obtained from one million T cells were thought to be underestimates. In these data, TCR beta diversity tracked strongly with naive T cell percentage.

As concerns this clonotype: Its antigen is as yet unknown. The junction and the germline gene differ at one end; a read error may be behind it.

A sample-barcoded 5' primer and a J-beta primer mix were used in a second PCR of roughly 6 to 11 cycles. TCRdb re-derived calls from the 5' RACE reads in MiXCR, one entry per CDR3 protein. The sample carries roughly 1.5 million distinct CDR3 sequences, approximately 43% recorded once. The sequence derives from a woman in her late teens or twenties in good health. Sequencing was done on a sample of blood.

The CDR3 region has the DNA TGTGCCAGCAGCGTAGATTTCAACTACAGTGAGCAGTTCTTC. Translating it yields CASSVDFNYSEQFF. This chain links TRBV9 with TRBJ2-1, with D hard to call. The CDR3 is 14 residues long. Germline CDR1 SGDLS, CDR2 YYNGEE.